The entry below describes one TCR beta chain. Its antigen is as yet unknown. The data are from a study of cytomegalovirus exposure and HLA in healthy donors. Across the study: Most donors, about 77% of a few hundred genotyped, fell in the Caucasian-associated ancestry cluster.

V gave up 6 bases and J gave up 8 bases, with 13 bases separating them. This CDR3 has 13 amino acids. CDR1 and CDR2 from the germline V gene are MNHEY and SVGAGI. Whole-study results and caveats: Versus the approximately 700-donor mean, an Asian-associated ancestry cluster reportedly showed fewer N-insertions in a later analysis. The authors enumerated over 150 TCR beta chains as linked to cytomegalovirus. Earlier findings revealed that most TCR beta V segments proved productive either about 90% or about 30% of the time.

PCR amplification relied on 60 Vbeta primers (plus 13 Jbeta primers). Using immunoSEQ multiplex PCR, the repertoire was profiled, and TCRdb retains in-frame clones only, with some absent. The listing records 150,000 to 200,000 clones. Material: PBMCs. The clonotype comes from a woman in her fifties or sixties in good health and CMV-seronegative. The V and J genes are TRBV6-5 and TRBJ1-4; D unclear. DNA of the CDR3: TGTGCCAGCAGGCTTTATACGGGGGAAAAACTGTTTTTT. It codes for CASRLYTGEKLFF.